Presented here are 2 T cell receptor beta chains from one specimen sequenced in a study of OX40 agonist ivuxolimab in advanced cancers. Data came from immunoSEQ multiplex PCR; TCRdb stores just in-frame clones and leaves some out. The table has about 7,700 clones, about four fifths seen once. The sequencing used CD4+ or CD8+ T cells sorted from blood, collected in a trial of the OX40 agonist ivuxolimab. The receptors were gathered from an adult with an advanced solid tumor such as melanoma, head and neck, liver or kidney cancer.

The V gene is TRBV7-9, the J gene TRBJ2-1; 9 bases agree with TRBD2. Trimming removed 5 bases from V and 1 base from J; junction bases left unmatched: 3. CDR1 and CDR2 (germline): SEHNR, FQNEAQ (reference sequence). CDR3 size: 15 residues. CDR3 nucleotide sequence: TGTGCCAGCAGCCTTCTAGCGGGATCCTACAATGAGCAGTTCTTC. As protein: CASSLLAGSYNEQFF.

The chain links TRBV4-1 to TRBJ1-4, with TRBD1 identical over 11 bases. The CDR3 spans 15 residues. The germline V gene has CDR1 MGHRA and CDR2 YSYEKL. After removal of 2 bases from V and 8 bases from J, the junction contained 4 bases not matched to a gene. The CDR3: CASSQPRTGGEKLFF. Here the CDR3 DNA reads TGCGCCAGCAGCCAACCCAGGACAGGGGGCGAAAAACTGTTTTTT.